The 26 T cell receptor beta chains given below trace back to one sample, sequenced in a study of T cell repertoires in cytomegalovirus infection. From the reads, TCRdb called clonotypes with MiXCR, one entry per CDR3 protein. This table has about 740,000 distinct CDR3 sequences, approximately 34% appearing once. The sample comprised PBMCs. The receptors come from a human donor in good health (CMV status not recorded). Some clones in this sample may be carry-over from other donors' samples.

This clonotype was detected many times. The chain employs TRBV7-2 and TRBJ2-1; 7 bases are shared with TRBD2. Germline V gene lookup returns CDR1 SGHTA and CDR2 FQGNSA. The junction had 9 bases not matched to a gene; V was cut back by 3 bases and J by 7 bases. This CDR3 region has 15 residues. The CDR3 here is CASSFFAGAENEQFF. The CDR3 nucleotides are TGTGCCAGCAGCTTTTTCGCGGGAGCCGAGAATGAGCAGTTCTTC.

The chain links TRBV7-2 to TRBJ2-3; possibly TRBD2 for D (5 bases). V was shortened by 0 bases and J by 4 bases, with 8 bases between the two germline ends. Germline V CDR1 and CDR2: SGHTA, FQGNSA. CDR3 length: 14 residues. CDR3 residues: CASSLAARADTQYF. In DNA, the CDR3 is TGTGCCAGCAGCTTAGCGGCGCGGGCAGATACGCAGTATTTT.

The chain employs TRBV12-3 or TRBV12-4 and TRBJ1-2; possible D gene TRBD1, 5 bases. This CDR3 has 14 amino acids. Trimming stripped 6 bases from V and 4 bases from J, with 15 bases between. As DNA, the CDR3 is TGTGCCAGCAGGACTTCGGGGCAGAGCTATGGCTACACCTTC. This translates into CASRTSGQSYGYTF.

A few counts support this clonotype. The V call is TRBV20-1, the J call TRBJ2-3; 13 bases are shared with TRBD2. Germline CDR1 is DFQATT and CDR2 is SNEGSKA (reference sequence). The CDR3 runs to 15 residues. V lost 5 bases and J lost 4; bases outside the gene matches: 6. The DNA for the CDR3 is TGCAGTGCTGGACCACTAGCGGGGGGGCCAGATACGCAGTATTTT. Its translation: CSAGPLAGGPDTQYF.

This clonotype was seen more than once but under ten times. The chain links TRBV9 to TRBJ2-5; D possibly corresponds to TRBD1 (7 bases). Trimming cost V 2 bases and J 1 base, with 12 bases left between them. The germline V gene encodes CDR1 SGDLS and CDR2 YYNGEE. The CDR3 consists of 15 residues. CDR3: CASSVGGQSQETQYF. DNA of the CDR3: TGTGCCAGCAGCGTGGGGGGACAGTCCCAAGAGACCCAGTACTTC.

V gene TRBV27 combines with J gene TRBJ2-7, with 10 bases matching TRBD2. Unmatched junction bases numbered 5, after V lost 0 bases and J lost 3 bases. This CDR3 region has 16 residues. Germline lookup yields CDR1 MNHEY and CDR2 SMNVEV (reference sequence). The CDR3 is CASSLSSSGRFYEQYF. As DNA, the CDR3 is TGTGCCAGCAGTTTATCGTCTAGCGGGAGATTCTACGAGCAGTACTTC.

The chain uses TRBV19 and TRBJ2-1; a weak D match, TRBD1 (5 bases). CDR3 length equals 16 residues. Germline loops: CDR1 LNHDA, CDR2 SQIVND (reference sequence). Trimming cost V 8 bases and J 5 bases, with 22 bases left between them. The CDR3, as DNA: TGTGCCAGTCTGATTACCAGGGCTAGGCTCGACAATGAGCAGTTCTTC. This sequence encodes CASLITRARLDNEQFF.

The genes are TRBV29-1 and TRBJ2-7; 9 nucleotides line up with TRBD1. V lost 5 bases and J lost 6; bases outside the gene matches: 8. The CDR3 has 13 amino acids. Germline V lookup: CDR1 SQVTM, CDR2 ANQGSEA. CDR3 DNA: TGCAGCGTTCCGGACAGGGGTGGGAGCGAGCAGTACTTC. Translating it yields CSVPDRGGSEQYF.

In this sample, this clonotype turned up many times. The chain couples TRBV19 to TRBJ1-2; TRBD1 aligns across 10 bases. Germline loops: CDR1 LNHDA, CDR2 SQIVND (reference sequence). Losses at the gene ends were 3 bases for V and 8 bases for J; bases not matched to a gene: 6. CDR3 size: 14 residues. The DNA of the CDR3 is TGTGCCAGTAGTATTCGACAGGGGGCGAAGGGCTACACCTTC. It encodes CASSIRQGAKGYTF.

In its sample, this clonotype was seen a few times. The chain joins TRBV6-1 to TRBJ2-1, with a weak D call TRBD1 (6 bases). CDR1 is MNHNS, CDR2 SASEGT, per germline. The ends were cut back, 10 bases at V and 10 bases at J, with 14 bases in the middle. The CDR3 runs 11 residues. The chain's CDR3 is CATAGGGEQFF. The CDR3 coding sequence is TGTGCCACCGCAGGTGGGGGCGAGCAGTTCTTC.

The J gene is TRBJ2-2, the V gene TRBV24-1; tentative D call: TRBD2 (7 bases). The germline V and J ends were trimmed by 7 bases and 7 bases, with 27 bases remaining between them. Germline CDR1 reads KGHDR; CDR2 reads SFDVKD. The CDR3 length is 18 residues. The CDR3 sequence is CATRSTGGTKSDSGELFF. The DNA for the CDR3 is TGTGCCACCAGGTCTACCGGGGGGACAAAGTCCGACAGCGGGGAGCTGTTTTTT.

The chain has TRBV19 and TRBJ1-1; a possible D gene is TRBD1 (5 bases). The CDR3 loop spans 15 amino acids. CDR1 is LNHDA, CDR2 SQIVND, per germline (reference sequence). V shed 1 base and J shed 5 bases, with 14 bases lying between them. CDR3 bases: TGTGCCAGTAGTATAGCCGGCCAGGGCAGGACTGAAGCTTTCTTT. Its translation is CASSIAGQGRTEAFF. Using reference TRBV19 and TRBJ1-1 for the parts outside the CDR3, the full variable domain is DGGITQSPKYLFRKEGQNVTLSCEQNLNHDAMYWYRQDPGQGLRLIYYSQIVNDFQKGDIAEGYSVSREKKESFPLTVTSAQKNPTAFYLCASSIAGQGRTEAFFGQGTRLTVV.

Points on this clonotype: No conserved phenylalanine or tryptophan is present at the end of the CDR3, so a read error is the likely explanation. The rearrangement links TRBV12-3 or TRBV12-4 to TRBJ2-1, with D perhaps matching TRBD1 or TRBD2 (6 bases each). This CDR3 region has 17 residues. Trimming left V 7 bases short and J 2 bases short, with 21 bases between. The CDR3 reads CASKTLGGGPTYNEQFV. Here the CDR3 DNA reads TGTGCCAGCAAGACCTTGGGGGGCGGGCCGACCTACAATGAGCAGTTCGTC.

This clonotype showed up just once. The CDR3 region is CASSPTSEEETQYF. Here the CDR3 DNA reads TGTGCCAGCAGTCCGACTAGCGAAGAAGAGACCCAGTACTTC. The chain couples TRBV27 to TRBJ2-5; TRBD2 matches 8 bases. The germline V gene has CDR1 MNHEY and CDR2 SMNVEV (reference sequence). J was trimmed by 3 bases and V by 5 bases; bases with no gene match: 5. This CDR3 is built from 14 residues.

This clonotype was picked up a small number of times. The gene calls are TRBV25-1 and TRBJ2-5; D unresolved. The CDR3 runs to 14 residues. Germline CDR1 MGHDK, CDR2 SYGVNS. Trimming took 4 bases from V and 3 from J, leaving 12 bases between them. The CDR3 sequence: CASSAGHWEETQYF. The CDR3 bases are TGTGCCAGCAGTGCGGGCCATTGGGAAGAGACCCAGTACTTC.

The chain has TRBV7-9 and TRBJ2-2, with TRBD1 matching over 7 bases. V gave up 5 bases and J gave up 2 bases; unmatched junction bases: 8. This CDR3 contains 16 residues. Germline loops: CDR1 SEHNR, CDR2 FQNEAQ (reference sequence). For the CDR3, the DNA is TGTGCCAGCAGCCCTCAGGGGGTTCTAAACACCGGGGAGCTGTTTTTT. Amino acids: CASSPQGVLNTGELFF.

This clonotype showed up many times. This CDR3 is CASSELAGKGETQYF. CDR3 in DNA: TGTGCCAGCAGTGAACTGGCAGGGAAGGGGGAGACCCAGTACTTC. The V and J genes are TRBV6-1 and TRBJ2-5, with D possibly TRBD1 on 5 matching bases. Germline CDR1 and CDR2: MNHNS and SASEGT. CDR3 size: 15 residues. V gave up 2 bases and J gave up 5 bases, with 15 bases separating them.

V usage is TRBV29-1 and J usage is TRBJ2-7; D tentatively fits TRBD1 or TRBD2 (5 bases each). This CDR3 contains 14 residues. CDR1 is SQVTM, CDR2 ANQGSEA, per germline. Trimming left V 7 bases short and J 3 bases short, with 19 bases between. The CDR3 loop reads CSANDRDANYEQYF. For the CDR3, the DNA is TGCAGCGCCAACGACCGGGACGCCAACTACGAGCAGTACTTC.

This clonotype was counted a few times. The chain joins TRBV7-2 to TRBJ2-1; 8 bases fit TRBD2. The CDR3 loop spans 17 amino acids. V dropped 5 bases and J dropped 7; count of bases not matched to a gene: 16. The V gene's germline CDR1 is SGHTA and CDR2 FQGNSA. CDR3 residues: CASSLNAWGLGGNEQFF. CDR3 in DNA: TGTGCCAGCAGCCTAAACGCATGGGGACTAGGAGGAAATGAGCAGTTCTTC.

This clonotype was seen only a few times. This rearrangement joins TRBV30 to TRBJ2-5; a possible D gene is TRBD2 (5 bases). V dropped 3 bases and J dropped 4 bases, with 9 bases sitting between them. Germline V lookup: CDR1 GTSNPN, CDR2 SVGIG (reference sequence). The CDR3 totals 12 residues. Written as DNA, the CDR3 is TGTGCCTGGAGGCTAGGAGGAGAGACCCAGTACTTC. It translates to CAWRLGGETQYF. Filled out from reference TRBV30 and TRBJ2-5, the complete variable domain reads SQTIHQWPATLVQPVGSPLSLECTVEGTSNPNLYWYRQAAGRGLQLLFYSVGIGQISSEVPQNLSASRPQDRQFILSSKKLLLSDSGFYLCAWRLGGETQYFGPGTRLLVL.

This clonotype has a handful of counts. The rearrangement links TRBV28 to TRBJ2-7, with no clear D. Germline CDR1 MDHEN, CDR2 SYDVKM. V lost 3 bases to trimming and J lost 2 bases, with 14 bases between them. The CDR3 totals 15 residues. Here the CDR3 DNA reads TGTGCCAGCAGTTTTCTGGGAACAGTTACCTACGAGCAGTACTTC. Translation gives CASSFLGTVTYEQYF.

This clonotype was detected many times. V is TRBV6-2 or TRBV6-3 and J is TRBJ2-6; 8 bases match TRBD1. Germline trimming cut 7 bases from V and 0 bases from J; bases unmatched to any gene: 14. The CDR3 has 19 residues. Germline V CDR1 and CDR2: MNHEY, SVGEGT. CDR3: CASTPYPGQGLSGANVLTF. CDR3 sequence (DNA): TGTGCCAGCACACCCTACCCAGGACAGGGACTCTCTGGGGCCAACGTCCTGACTTTC.

This clonotype was picked up a small number of times. The chain carries TRBV2 and TRBJ1-1, with unresolved D. Trimming removed 7 bases from V and 0 bases from J, with 9 bases in between. Germline lookup yields CDR1 SNHLY and CDR2 FYNNEI. The CDR3 is 13 amino acids. Here the CDR3 reads CASIKAVNTEAFF. CDR3 bases: TGTGCCAGCATAAAAGCAGTGAACACTGAAGCTTTCTTT.

This clonotype occurred a few times. This chain uses TRBV7-2 with TRBJ2-5; 10 bases fit TRBD2. This CDR3 contains 17 residues. The germline V gene encodes CDR1 SGHTA and CDR2 FQGNSA. After removal of 2 bases from V and 5 bases from J, the junction contained 11 bases not matched to a gene. CDR3 DNA: TGTGCCAGCAGCTTAACACCAGCGGGAGGGCCGGTTGAGACCCAGTACTTC. This gives the protein CASSLTPAGGPVETQYF.

CDR3: CASSEGHHPNYEQYF. CDR3 in DNA: TGTGCCAGCAGTGAGGGACACCACCCCAATTACGAGCAGTACTTC. The V gene is TRBV25-1, the J gene TRBJ2-7, with D perhaps TRBD1 (6 bases). CDR1 is MGHDK, CDR2 SYGVNS, per germline. Trimming removed 3 bases from V and 4 bases from J, with 16 bases in between. CDR3 size: 15 residues.

As regards this clonotype: The junction shows a germline mismatch at one end, possibly a read error. The chain couples TRBV9 to TRBJ1-2, with D tentatively TRBD1 (6 bases). The CDR3 extends over 14 amino acids. In germline, CDR1 is SGDLS, CDR2 YYNGEE. The CDR3 region has the DNA TGTTCCAGCAGCGTAGAACAGGGTTCAGCTGGCTACACCTTC. Translating it yields CSSSVEQGSAGYTF.